This T cell receptor (beta chain) was identified in a study of blood T cell repertoires in COVID-19. The CDR3 is 16 amino acids. V shed 0 bases and J shed 4 bases, with 13 bases lying between them. CDR1 LGHNA and CDR2 YSLEER come from the germline V gene. Libraries were prepared by immunoSEQ multiplex PCR; TCRdb keeps only in-frame clonotypes and omits some of them. The table records roughly 91,000 clones, about 83% of them present only once. The chain combines TRBV4-3 with TRBJ1-3, with a weak D call TRBD1 (5 bases). This clonotype was sampled from a man in his 70s with active or convalescent COVID-19. Sequencing was performed on peripheral blood. The CDR3 nucleotides read TGCGCCAGCAGCCAAGAAAGGGGTTTAATCGGAAACACCATATATTTT. Encoded protein: CASSQERGLIGNTIYF.